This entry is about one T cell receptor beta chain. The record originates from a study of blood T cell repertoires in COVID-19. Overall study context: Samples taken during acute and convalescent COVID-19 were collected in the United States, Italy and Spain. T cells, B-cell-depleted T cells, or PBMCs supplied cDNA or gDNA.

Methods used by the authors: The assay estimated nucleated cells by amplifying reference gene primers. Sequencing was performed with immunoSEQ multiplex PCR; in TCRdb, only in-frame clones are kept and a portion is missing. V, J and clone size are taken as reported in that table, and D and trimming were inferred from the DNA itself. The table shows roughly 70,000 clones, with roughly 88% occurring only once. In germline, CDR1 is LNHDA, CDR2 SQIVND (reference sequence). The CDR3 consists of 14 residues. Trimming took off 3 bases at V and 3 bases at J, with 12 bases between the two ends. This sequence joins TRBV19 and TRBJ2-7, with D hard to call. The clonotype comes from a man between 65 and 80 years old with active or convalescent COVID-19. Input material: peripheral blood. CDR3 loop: CASSMGLLGYEQYF. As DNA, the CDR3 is TGTGCCAGTAGTATGGGCCTACTTGGCTACGAGCAGTACTTC.